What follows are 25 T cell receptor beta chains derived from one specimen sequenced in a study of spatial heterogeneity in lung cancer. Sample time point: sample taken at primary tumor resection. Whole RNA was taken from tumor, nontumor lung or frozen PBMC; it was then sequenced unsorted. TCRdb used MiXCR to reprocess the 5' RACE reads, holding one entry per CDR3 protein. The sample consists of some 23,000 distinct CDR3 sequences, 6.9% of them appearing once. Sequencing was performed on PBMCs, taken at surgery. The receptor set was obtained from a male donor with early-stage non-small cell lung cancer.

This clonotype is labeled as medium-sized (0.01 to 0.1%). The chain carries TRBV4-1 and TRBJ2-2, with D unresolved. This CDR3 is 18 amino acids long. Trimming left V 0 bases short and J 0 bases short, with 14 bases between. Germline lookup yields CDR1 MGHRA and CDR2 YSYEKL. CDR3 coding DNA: TGCGCCAGCAGCCAAGATCTTGGACCAGCCACGAACACCGGGGAGCTGTTTTTT. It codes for CASSQDLGPATNTGELFF.

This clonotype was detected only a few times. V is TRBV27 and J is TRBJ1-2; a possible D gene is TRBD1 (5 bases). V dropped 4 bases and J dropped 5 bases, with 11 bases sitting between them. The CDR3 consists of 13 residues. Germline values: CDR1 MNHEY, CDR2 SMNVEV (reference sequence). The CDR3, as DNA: TGTGCCAGCAGTTATGGGGCCCAGTATGGCTACACCTTC. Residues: CASSYGAQYGYTF.

CDR3 in amino acids: CSALNPQNYGYTF. CDR3 nucleotides: TGCAGTGCTTTAAATCCCCAGAACTATGGCTACACCTTC. The chain links TRBV20-1 to TRBJ1-2, with unresolved D. V lost 5 bases and J lost 2, with 12 bases in between. The CDR3 totals 13 residues. Germline values: CDR1 DFQATT, CDR2 SNEGSKA (reference sequence).

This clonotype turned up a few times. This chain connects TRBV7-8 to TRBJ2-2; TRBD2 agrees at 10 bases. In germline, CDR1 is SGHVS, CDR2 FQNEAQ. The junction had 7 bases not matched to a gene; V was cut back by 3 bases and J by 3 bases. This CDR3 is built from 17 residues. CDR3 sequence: CASSFLGTSEYTGELFF. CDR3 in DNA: TGTGCCAGCAGCTTCCTCGGGACTAGCGAATACACCGGGGAGCTGTTTTTT.

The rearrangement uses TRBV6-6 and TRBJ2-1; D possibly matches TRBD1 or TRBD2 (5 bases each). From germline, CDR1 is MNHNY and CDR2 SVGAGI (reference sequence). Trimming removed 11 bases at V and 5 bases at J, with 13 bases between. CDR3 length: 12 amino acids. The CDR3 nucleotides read TGTGCCGGGGGACGGGTGGACAATGAGCAGTTCTTC. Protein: CAGGRVDNEQFF.

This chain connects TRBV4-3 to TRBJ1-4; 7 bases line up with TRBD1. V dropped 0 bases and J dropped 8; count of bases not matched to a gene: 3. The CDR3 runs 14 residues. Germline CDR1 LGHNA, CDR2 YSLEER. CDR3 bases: TGCGCCAGCAGCCAAGAAGGGACAGCAGAAAAACTGTTTTTT. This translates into CASSQEGTAEKLFF.

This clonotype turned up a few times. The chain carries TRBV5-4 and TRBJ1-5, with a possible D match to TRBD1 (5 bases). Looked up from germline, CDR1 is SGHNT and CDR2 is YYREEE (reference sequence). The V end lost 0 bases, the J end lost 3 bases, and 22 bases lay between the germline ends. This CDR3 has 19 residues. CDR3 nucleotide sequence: TGTGCCAGCAGCTTGGAGGGGATTCGAAAGGTGTCACCCAATCAGCCCCAGCATTTT. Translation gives CASSLEGIRKVSPNQPQHF.

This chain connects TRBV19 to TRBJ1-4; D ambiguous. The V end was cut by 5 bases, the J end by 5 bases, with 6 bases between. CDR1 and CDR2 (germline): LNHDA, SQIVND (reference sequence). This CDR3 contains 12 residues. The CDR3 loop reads CASSRLNEKLFF. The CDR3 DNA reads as TGTGCCAGTAGTCGATTAAATGAAAAACTGTTTTTT. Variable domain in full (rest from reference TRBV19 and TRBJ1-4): DGGITQSPKYLFRKEGQNVTLSCEQNLNHDAMYWYRQDPGQGLRLIYYSQIVNDFQKGDIAEGYSVSREKKESFPLTVTSAQKNPTAFYLCASSRLNEKLFFGSGTQLSVL.

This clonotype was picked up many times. Here the CDR3 DNA reads TGCGCCAGCAGCTTGGCCGGGACAGGGGTAAACGAGCAGTACTTC. Its protein product is CASSLAGTGVNEQYF. The rearrangement uses TRBV5-1 and TRBJ2-7, with TRBD1 matching over 10 bases. Looked up from germline, CDR1 is SGHRS and CDR2 is YFSETQ. The CDR3 is made up of 15 amino acids. V dropped 0 bases and J dropped 5; count of bases not matched to a gene: 5.

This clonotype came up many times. CDR3 residues: CASSLLQGGYEQYF. DNA for the CDR3: TGTGCCAGCAGCTTACTCCAGGGGGGCTACGAGCAGTACTTC. The chain uses TRBV7-9 and TRBJ2-7; D is perhaps TRBD1 (7 bases). Trimming removed 2 bases at V and 3 bases at J, with 11 bases between. Germline V lookup: CDR1 SEHNR, CDR2 FQNEAQ (reference sequence). The CDR3 has 14 amino acids.

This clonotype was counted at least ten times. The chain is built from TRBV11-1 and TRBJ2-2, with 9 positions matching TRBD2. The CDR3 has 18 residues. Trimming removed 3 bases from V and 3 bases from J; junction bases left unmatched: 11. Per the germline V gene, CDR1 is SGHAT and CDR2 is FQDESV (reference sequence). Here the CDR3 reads CASSFIPGLAIDTGELFF. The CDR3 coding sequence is TGTGCCAGCAGCTTTATTCCCGGACTAGCGATAGACACCGGGGAGCTGTTTTTT.

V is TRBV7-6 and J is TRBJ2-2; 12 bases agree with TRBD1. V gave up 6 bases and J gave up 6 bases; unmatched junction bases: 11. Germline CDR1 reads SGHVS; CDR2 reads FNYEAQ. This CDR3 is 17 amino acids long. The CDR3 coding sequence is TGTGCCAGCAGGTCCTCCCGGGACAGGGGGCTGGCCGGGGAGCTGTTTTTT. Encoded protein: CASRSSRDRGLAGELFF.

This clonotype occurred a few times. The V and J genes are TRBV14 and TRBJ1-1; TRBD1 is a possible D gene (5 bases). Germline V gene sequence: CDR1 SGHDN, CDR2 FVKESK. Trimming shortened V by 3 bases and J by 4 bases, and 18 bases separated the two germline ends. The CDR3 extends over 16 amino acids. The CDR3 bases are TGTGCCAGCAGCCAGGATGGGCCCGGGGGGATCACTGAAGCTTTCTTT. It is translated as CASSQDGPGGITEAFF.

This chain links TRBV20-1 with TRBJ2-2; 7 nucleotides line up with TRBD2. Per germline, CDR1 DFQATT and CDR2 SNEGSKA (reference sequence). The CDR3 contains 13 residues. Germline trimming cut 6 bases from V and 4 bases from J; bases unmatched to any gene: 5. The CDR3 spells CSAKGRGTGELFF. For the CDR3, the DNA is TGCAGTGCCAAGGGGAGGGGCACCGGGGAGCTGTTTTTT.

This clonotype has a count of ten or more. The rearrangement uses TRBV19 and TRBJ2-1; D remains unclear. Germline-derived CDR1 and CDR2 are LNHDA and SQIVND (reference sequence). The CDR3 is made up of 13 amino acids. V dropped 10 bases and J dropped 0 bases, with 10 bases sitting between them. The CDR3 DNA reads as TGTGCCACAACCGTTAGCTCCTACAATGAGCAGTTCTTC. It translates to CATTVSSYNEQFF. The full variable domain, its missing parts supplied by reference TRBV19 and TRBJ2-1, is DGGITQSPKYLFRKEGQNVTLSCEQNLNHDAMYWYRQDPGQGLRLIYYSQIVNDFQKGDIAEGYSVSREKKESFPLTVTSAQKNPTAFYLCATTVSSYNEQFFGPGTRLTVL.

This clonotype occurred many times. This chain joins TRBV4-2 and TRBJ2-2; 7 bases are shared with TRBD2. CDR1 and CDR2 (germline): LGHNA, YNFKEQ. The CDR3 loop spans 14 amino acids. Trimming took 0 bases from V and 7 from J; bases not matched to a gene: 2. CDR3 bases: TGTGCCAGCAGCCAAGAGGGAGGGCGCGGGGAGCTGTTTTTT. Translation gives CASSQEGGRGELFF.

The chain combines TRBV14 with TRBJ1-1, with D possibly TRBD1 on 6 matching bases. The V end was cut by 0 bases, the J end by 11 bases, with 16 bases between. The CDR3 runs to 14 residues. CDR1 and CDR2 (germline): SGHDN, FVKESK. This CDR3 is CASSQDLYRASAFF. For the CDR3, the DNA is TGTGCCAGCAGCCAAGATCTTTACAGGGCGAGTGCTTTCTTT.

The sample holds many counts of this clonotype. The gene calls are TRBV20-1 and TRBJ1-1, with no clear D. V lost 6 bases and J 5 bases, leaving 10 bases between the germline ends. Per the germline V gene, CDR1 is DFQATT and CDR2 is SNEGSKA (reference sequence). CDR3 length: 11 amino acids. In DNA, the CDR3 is TGCAGTGCCCCCCGGTGGACTGAAGCTTTCTTT. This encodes CSAPRWTEAFF.

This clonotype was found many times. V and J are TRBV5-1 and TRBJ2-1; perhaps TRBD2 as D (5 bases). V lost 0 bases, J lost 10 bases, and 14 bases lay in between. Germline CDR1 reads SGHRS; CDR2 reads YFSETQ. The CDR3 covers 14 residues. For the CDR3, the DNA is TGCGCCAGCAGCTTGGCGGTCGCTCCGGGGGAGCAGTTCTTC. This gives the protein CASSLAVAPGEQFF. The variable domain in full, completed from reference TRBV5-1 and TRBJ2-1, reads KAGVTQTPRYLIKTRGQQVTLSCSPISGHRSVSWYQQTPGQGLQFLFEYFSETQRNKGNFPGRFSGRQFSNSRSEMNVSTLELGDSALYLCASSLAVAPGEQFFGPGTRLTVL.

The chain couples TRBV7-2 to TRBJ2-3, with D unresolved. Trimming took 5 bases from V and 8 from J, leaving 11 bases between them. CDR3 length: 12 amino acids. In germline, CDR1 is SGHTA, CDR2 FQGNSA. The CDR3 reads CASSPPLGTQYF. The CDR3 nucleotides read TGTGCCAGCAGCCCGCCACTCGGTACGCAGTATTTT.

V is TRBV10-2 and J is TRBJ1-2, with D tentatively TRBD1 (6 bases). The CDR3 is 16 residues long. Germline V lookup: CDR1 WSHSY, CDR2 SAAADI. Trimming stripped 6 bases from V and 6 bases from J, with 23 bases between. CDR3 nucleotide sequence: TGCGCCAGCAGCCCATCGCGGGCGGGACACCCCGATGGCTACACCTTC. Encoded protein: CASSPSRAGHPDGYTF.

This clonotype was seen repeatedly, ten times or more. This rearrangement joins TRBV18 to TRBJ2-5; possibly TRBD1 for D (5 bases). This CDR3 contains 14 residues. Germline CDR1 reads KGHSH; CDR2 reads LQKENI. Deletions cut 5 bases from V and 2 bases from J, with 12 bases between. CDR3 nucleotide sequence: TGTGCCAGCTCATCGCTCTCAGGGCAAGAGACCCAGTACTTC. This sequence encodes CASSSLSGQETQYF.

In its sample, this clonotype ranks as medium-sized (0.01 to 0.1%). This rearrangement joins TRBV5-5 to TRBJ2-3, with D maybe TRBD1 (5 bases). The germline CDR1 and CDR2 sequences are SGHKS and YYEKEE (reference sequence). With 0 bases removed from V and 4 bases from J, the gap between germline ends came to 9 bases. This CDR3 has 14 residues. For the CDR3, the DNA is TGTGCCAGCAGCTTGGAGTGGGGCGCAGATACGCAGTATTTT. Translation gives CASSLEWGADTQYF.

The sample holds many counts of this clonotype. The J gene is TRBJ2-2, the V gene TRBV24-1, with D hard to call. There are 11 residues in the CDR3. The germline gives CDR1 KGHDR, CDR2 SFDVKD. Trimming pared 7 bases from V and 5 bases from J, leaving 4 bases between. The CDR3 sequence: CATRGTGELFF. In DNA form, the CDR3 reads TGTGCCACCAGGGGAACCGGGGAGCTGTTTTTT.

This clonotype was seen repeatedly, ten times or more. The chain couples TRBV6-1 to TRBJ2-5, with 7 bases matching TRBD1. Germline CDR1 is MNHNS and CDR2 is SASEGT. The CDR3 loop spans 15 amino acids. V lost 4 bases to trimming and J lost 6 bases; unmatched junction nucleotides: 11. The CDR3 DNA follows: TGTGCCAGCAGTGGAACCGACAGGGTCTTAAAGACCCAGTACTTC. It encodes CASSGTDRVLKTQYF.